The clone carrying this T cell receptor beta chain came up a few times. TCRdb keeps only in-frame clones here, not all; method: immunoSEQ multiplex PCR. The data show 200,000 to 250,000 clones, approximately 82% seen once. The data were obtained in a study of cytomegalovirus exposure and HLA in healthy donors. V was clipped by 0 bases and J by 3 bases, with 6 bases between them. This CDR3 spans 14 amino acids. CDR1 LNHNV and CDR2 YYDKDF come from the germline V gene (reference sequence). The sequenced sample consisted of PBMCs. This sequence was found in a woman in her late teens or twenties in good health and CMV-seronegative. This chain joins TRBV15 and TRBJ1-5; D unresolved. CDR3 sequence reads: CATSRDTLNQPQHF. The CDR3 bases are TGTGCCACCAGCAGAGATACCCTCAATCAGCCCCAGCATTTT.